The clone carrying this TCR beta chain was found a few times. No antigen is known for it. This sample stems from a study of T cells after yellow fever vaccination. In the study overall: Those fractions that held only low numbers of cells were prepared using the SMART-Seq v4 Ultra Low Input RNA kit.

TCRdb re-called the 5' RACE reads through MiXCR, storing one row per CDR3 protein. The sample consists of a few hundred thousand distinct CDR3 sequences, roughly 3.9% of them appearing once. Findings of the study overall: Boosting was followed by the reappearance of most primary-vaccination clones (around 95% CD4, 88% CD8). FACS-sorted repertoires could harbor abundant contaminating bulk-population clonotypes.

CDR3 length equals 15 residues. The V and J ends lost 1 base and 1 base respectively, with 7 bases between them. Germline V gene lookup returns CDR1 MNHNS and CDR2 SASEGT. The specimen was PBMCs, collected 5 days after the yellow fever booster vaccination. The TCR sequence derives from a man aged 18 to 29 who received the YFV17D yellow fever vaccine. The rearrangement links TRBV6-1 to TRBJ2-2; D not certain. The CDR3 sequence: CASSEVQVNTGELFF. The CDR3 coding sequence is TGTGCCAGCAGTGAAGTACAAGTGAACACCGGGGAGCTGTTTTTT.